Below, 11 T cell receptor beta chains from the same sample are listed, as sequenced in a study of control samples from healthy donors and cancer patients. Clones were read by immunoSEQ multiplex PCR, and TCRdb kept only the in-frame ones, dropping some. The sample carries about 150,000 clones, about 94% recorded once. Input material: blood. The receptors here all came from a man aged 50 to 60 in good health.

The chain links TRBV15 to TRBJ2-5, with a tentative D call TRBD2 (5 bases). Germline V lookup: CDR1 LNHNV, CDR2 YYDKDF (reference sequence). This CDR3 has 16 amino acids. V was pared by 1 base and J by 6 bases, with 18 bases between. CDR3 in amino acids: CATSRAVSGSEKTQYF. The CDR3 coding sequence is TGTGCCACCAGCAGAGCTGTGTCGGGATCAGAAAAGACCCAGTACTTC.

This rearrangement joins TRBV27 to TRBJ2-2; no clear D. The V gene lost 3 bases and the J gene lost 3 bases, with 5 bases spanning the gap. The CDR3 extends over 13 amino acids. Per germline, CDR1 MNHEY and CDR2 SMNVEV (reference sequence). The CDR3 loop is CASSFLDTGELFF. Written as DNA, the CDR3 is TGTGCCAGCAGTTTTTTGGACACCGGGGAGCTGTTTTTT.

The chain carries TRBV6-6 and TRBJ1-1, with no clear D. Trimming took off 2 bases at V and 0 bases at J, with 7 bases between the two ends. CDR3 size: 14 residues. From germline, CDR1 is MNHNY and CDR2 SVGAGI (reference sequence). The CDR3 coding sequence is TGTGCCAGCAGTTACCCAGGCATGAACACTGAAGCTTTCTTT. Translated: CASSYPGMNTEAFF.

J is TRBJ2-6 and V is TRBV7-9; perhaps TRBD1 as D (6 bases). CDR3 length: 16 residues. The V end was cut by 5 bases, the J end by 0 bases, with 11 bases between. CDR1 and CDR2 from the germline V gene are SEHNR and FQNEAQ (reference sequence). This CDR3 reads CASSRDRRSGANVLTF. DNA for the CDR3: TGTGCCAGCAGCCGAGACAGGCGCTCTGGGGCCAACGTCCTGACTTTC.

The V call is TRBV3-1 (or the pseudogene TRBV3-2), the J call TRBJ1-1; no clear D. The CDR3 sequence is 13 residues long. Germline V gene sequence: CDR1 LGHDT, CDR2 YNNKEL (reference sequence). Trimming stripped 4 bases from V and 1 base from J, with 7 bases between. CDR3 nucleotides: TGTGCCAGCAGCCCAGCTACGAACACTGAAGCTTTCTTT. It encodes CASSPATNTEAFF.

CDR3 coding DNA: TGCGCCAGCAGCCAAGCTACTAGCGGACCCTACAATGAGCAGTTCTTC. Protein sequence: CASSQATSGPYNEQFF. V gene TRBV4-1 combines with J gene TRBJ2-1; TRBD2 aligns across 8 bases. This CDR3 has 16 amino acids. With V trimmed by 1 base and J by 2 bases, 4 bases remained unmatched. The V gene's germline CDR1 is MGHRA and CDR2 YSYEKL.

The rearrangement links TRBV28 to TRBJ1-2; a weak D match, TRBD1 (5 bases). The CDR3 runs to 13 residues. CDR1 and CDR2 from the germline V gene are MDHEN and SYDVKM. Between the trimmed V and J ends, which lost 6 bases and 5 bases, there was a span of 13 bases. The CDR3 loop reads CASSSAQGYGYTF. The CDR3 DNA reads TGTGCCAGCAGCTCGGCGCAGGGTTATGGCTACACCTTC.

V usage is TRBV18 and J usage is TRBJ2-7; TRBD1 might be the D (6 bases). Trimming stripped 3 bases from V and 2 bases from J, with 14 bases between. Germline V lookup: CDR1 KGHSH, CDR2 LQKENI. This CDR3 is built from 15 residues. CDR3 sequence: CASSPTDSEPYEQYF. CDR3 sequence (DNA): TGTGCCAGCTCACCCACGGACAGTGAGCCCTACGAGCAGTACTTC.

The V call is TRBV3-1 (or the pseudogene TRBV3-2), the J call TRBJ2-7, with no clear D. Germline V gene sequence: CDR1 LGHDT, CDR2 YNNKEL (reference sequence). This CDR3 has 15 amino acids. V was trimmed by 4 bases and J by 8 bases, leaving 21 bases between them. The CDR3 region has the DNA TGTGCCAGCAGCCCTCCCTCTACCTCGGTAGTTAAGCAGTACTTC. Encoded protein: CASSPPSTSVVKQYF.

This chain uses TRBV28 with TRBJ1-1; D might be TRBD1 (6 bases). The CDR3 has 10 residues. CDR1 MDHEN and CDR2 SYDVKM come from the germline V gene. V was trimmed by 4 bases and J by 10 bases, leaving 7 bases between them. Here the CDR3 DNA reads TGTGCCAGCAGTTCGGACAGAGCTTTCTTT. It encodes CASSSDRAFF.

Written as DNA, the CDR3 is TGTGCCAGCAGTTTCATGTCAAATAGCAATCAGCCCCAGCATTTT. This sequence encodes CASSFMSNSNQPQHF. The chain has TRBV27 and TRBJ1-5; D remains unclear. V was shortened by 3 bases and J by 0 bases, with 9 bases between the two germline ends. The CDR3 sequence is 15 residues long. The germline gives CDR1 MNHEY, CDR2 SMNVEV (reference sequence).